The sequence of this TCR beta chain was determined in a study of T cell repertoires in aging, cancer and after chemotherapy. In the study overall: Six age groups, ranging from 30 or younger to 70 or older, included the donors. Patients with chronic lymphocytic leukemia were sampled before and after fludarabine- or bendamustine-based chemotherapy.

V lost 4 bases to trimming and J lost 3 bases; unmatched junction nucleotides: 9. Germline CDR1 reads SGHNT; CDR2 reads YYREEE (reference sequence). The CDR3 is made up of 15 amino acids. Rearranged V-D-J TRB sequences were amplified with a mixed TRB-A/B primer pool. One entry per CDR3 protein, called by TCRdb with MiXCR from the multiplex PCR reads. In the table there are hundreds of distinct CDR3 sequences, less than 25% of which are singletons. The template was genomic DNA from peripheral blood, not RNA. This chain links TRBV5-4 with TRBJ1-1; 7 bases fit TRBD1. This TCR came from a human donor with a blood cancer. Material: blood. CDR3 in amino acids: CASSGGTERYTEAFF. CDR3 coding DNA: TGTGCCAGCAGCGGGGGGACAGAGCGGTACACTGAAGCTTTCTTT. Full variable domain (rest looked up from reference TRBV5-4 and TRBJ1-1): ETGVTQSPTHLIKTRGQQVTLRCSSQSGHNTVSWYQQALGQGPQFIFQYYREEENGRGNFPPRFSGLQFPNYSSELNVNALELDDSALYLCASSGGTERYTEAFFGQGTRLTVV.